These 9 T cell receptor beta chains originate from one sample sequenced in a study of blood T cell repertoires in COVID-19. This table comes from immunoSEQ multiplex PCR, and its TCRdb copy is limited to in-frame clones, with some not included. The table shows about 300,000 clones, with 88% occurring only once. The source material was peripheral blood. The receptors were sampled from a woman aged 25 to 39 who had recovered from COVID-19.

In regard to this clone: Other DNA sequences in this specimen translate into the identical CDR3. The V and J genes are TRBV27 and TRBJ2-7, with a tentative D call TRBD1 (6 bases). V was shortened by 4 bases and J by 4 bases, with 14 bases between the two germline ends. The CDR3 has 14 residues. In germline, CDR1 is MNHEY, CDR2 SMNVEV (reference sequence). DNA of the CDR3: TGTGCCAGCAGTTGGGGGCAGGGTGGGTACGAGCAGTACTTC. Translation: CASSWGQGGYEQYF.

This CDR3 is CASSLATGGDTQYF. The CDR3, as DNA: TGTGCCAGCAGCTTGGCTACAGGGGGAGATACGCAGTATTTT. J is TRBJ2-3 and V is TRBV11-3; 8 bases fit TRBD1. With 3 bases clipped from V and 5 bases from J, the junction kept 4 bases outside the gene matches. In germline, CDR1 is SGHNT, CDR2 YENEEA. The CDR3 loop spans 14 amino acids. The full variable domain, in which reference TRBV11-3 and TRBJ2-3 provide the parts outside the CDR3, is EAGVVQSPRYKIIEKKQPVAFWCNPISGHNTLYWYLQNLGQGPELLIRYENEEAVDDSQLPKDRFSAERLKGVDSTLKIQPAELGDSAVYLCASSLATGGDTQYFGPGTRLTVL.

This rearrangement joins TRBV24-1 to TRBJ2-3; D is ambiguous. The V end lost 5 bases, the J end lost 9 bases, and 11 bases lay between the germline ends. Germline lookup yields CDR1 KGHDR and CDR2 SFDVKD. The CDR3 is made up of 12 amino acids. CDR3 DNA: TGTGCCACCAGTGTGGCCCCAGGCACGCAGTATTTT. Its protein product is CATSVAPGTQYF.

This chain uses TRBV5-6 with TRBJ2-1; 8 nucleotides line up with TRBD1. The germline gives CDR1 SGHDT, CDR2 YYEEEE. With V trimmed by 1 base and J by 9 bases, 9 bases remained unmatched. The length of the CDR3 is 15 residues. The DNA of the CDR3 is TGTGCCAGCAGCTTGTTGGACAGGGAGAAAGGTGAGCAGTTCTTC. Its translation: CASSLLDREKGEQFF.

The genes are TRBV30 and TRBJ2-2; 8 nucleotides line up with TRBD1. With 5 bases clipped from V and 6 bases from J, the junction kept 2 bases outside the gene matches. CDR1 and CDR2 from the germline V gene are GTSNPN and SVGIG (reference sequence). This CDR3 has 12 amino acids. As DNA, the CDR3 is TGTGCCTGGGCCAGGGGGCCCGGGGAGCTGTTTTTT. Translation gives CAWARGPGELFF.

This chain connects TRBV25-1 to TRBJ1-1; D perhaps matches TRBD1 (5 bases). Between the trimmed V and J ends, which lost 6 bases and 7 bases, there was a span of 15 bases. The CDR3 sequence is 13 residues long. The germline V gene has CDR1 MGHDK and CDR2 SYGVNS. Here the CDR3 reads CASRSRGSVEAFF. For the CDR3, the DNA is TGTGCCAGCAGAAGCCGGGGGAGTGTTGAAGCTTTCTTT.

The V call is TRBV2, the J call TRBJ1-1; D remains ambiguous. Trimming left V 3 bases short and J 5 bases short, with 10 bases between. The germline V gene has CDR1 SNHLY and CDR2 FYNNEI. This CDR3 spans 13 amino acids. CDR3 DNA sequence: TGTGCCAGCAGTGACATGGGGAGGACTGAAGCTTTCTTT. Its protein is CASSDMGRTEAFF.

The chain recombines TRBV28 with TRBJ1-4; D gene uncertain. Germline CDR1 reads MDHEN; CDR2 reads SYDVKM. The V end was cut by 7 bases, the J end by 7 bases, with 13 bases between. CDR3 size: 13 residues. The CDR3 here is CASTPPGGEKLFF. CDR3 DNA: TGTGCCAGCACCCCACCGGGAGGTGAAAAACTGTTTTTT.

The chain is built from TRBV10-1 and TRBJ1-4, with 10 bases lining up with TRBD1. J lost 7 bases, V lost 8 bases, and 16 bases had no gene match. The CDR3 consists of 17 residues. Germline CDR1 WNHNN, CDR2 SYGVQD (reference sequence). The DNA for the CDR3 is TGCGCCAGCCGACCTGACAGGGGGCGAGCCTGTGGTGAAAAACTGTTTTTT. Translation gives CASRPDRGRACGEKLFF.